This T cell receptor (beta chain) was identified during a study of CD8 T cells in ankylosing spondylitis. Findings and limits, study-wide: Past research had described some motif variants in reactive arthritis synovial fluid and blood. The authors reported significant enrichment of disease-linked clones in matched ankylosing spondylitis synovial fluid. Characteristic, it appeared, of ankylosing spondylitis blood was a TCR beta motif of eight highly homologous variants.

This clonotype came up a few times. Its antigen is not known. Making the TCR beta libraries involved quantitative 5'-RACE with molecular barcodes. From the 5' RACE reads, TCRdb called clonotypes with MiXCR, one entry per CDR3 protein. The sample consists of 150,000 or so distinct CDR3 sequences, under 35% of them appearing once. This CDR3 has 16 residues. Trimming removed 4 bases from V and 4 bases from J; junction bases left unmatched: 5. Germline V gives CDR1 KGHDR, CDR2 SFDVKD. The sample taken for sequencing was synovial fluid, either unsorted or a sorted T cell fraction (not recorded which). The genes are TRBV24-1 and TRBJ2-1; 11 positions agree with TRBD1. This sequence was found in a male donor with ankylosing spondylitis. CDR3 DNA sequence: TGTGCCACCAGTGACACCGGGACAGGGGGATACAATGAGCAGTTCTTC. It is translated as CATSDTGTGGYNEQFF.